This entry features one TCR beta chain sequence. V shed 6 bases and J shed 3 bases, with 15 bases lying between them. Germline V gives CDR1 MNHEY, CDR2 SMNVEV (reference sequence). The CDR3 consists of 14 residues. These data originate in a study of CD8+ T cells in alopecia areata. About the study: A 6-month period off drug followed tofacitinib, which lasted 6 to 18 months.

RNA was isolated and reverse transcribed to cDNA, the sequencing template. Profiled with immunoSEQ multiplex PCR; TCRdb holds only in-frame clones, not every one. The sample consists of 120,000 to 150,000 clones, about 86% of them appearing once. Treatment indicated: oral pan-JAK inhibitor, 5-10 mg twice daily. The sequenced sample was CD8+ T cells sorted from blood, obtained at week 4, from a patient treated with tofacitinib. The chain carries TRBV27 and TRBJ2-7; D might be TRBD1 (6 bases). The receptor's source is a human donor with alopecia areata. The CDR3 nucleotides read TGTGCCAGCAGAACTTTGGGGGCGGACTACGAGCAGTACTTC. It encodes CASRTLGADYEQYF.